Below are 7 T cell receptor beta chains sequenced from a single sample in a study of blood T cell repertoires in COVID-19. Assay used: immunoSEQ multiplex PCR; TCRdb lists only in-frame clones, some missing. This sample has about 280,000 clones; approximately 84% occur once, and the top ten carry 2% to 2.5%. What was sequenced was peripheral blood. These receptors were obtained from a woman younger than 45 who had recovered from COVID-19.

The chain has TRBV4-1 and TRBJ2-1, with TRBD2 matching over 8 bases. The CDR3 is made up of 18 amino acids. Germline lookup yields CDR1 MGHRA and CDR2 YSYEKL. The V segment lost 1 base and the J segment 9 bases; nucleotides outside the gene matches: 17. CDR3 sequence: CASSQAVREREWSGEQFF. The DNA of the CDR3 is TGCGCCAGCAGCCAAGCGGTCAGGGAGCGGGAGTGGTCTGGTGAGCAGTTCTTC.

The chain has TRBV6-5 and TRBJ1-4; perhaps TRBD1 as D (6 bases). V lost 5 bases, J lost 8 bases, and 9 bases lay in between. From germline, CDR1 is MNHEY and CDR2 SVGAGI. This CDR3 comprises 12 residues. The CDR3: CASSRGGEKLFF. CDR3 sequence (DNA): TGTGCCAGCAGTAGGGGGGGGGAAAAACTGTTTTTT.

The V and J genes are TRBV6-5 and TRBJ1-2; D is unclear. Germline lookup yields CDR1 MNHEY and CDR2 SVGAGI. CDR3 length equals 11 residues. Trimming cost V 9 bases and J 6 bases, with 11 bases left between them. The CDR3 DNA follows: TGTGCCAGTACCGAGGATGATGGCTACACCTTC. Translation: CASTEDDGYTF.

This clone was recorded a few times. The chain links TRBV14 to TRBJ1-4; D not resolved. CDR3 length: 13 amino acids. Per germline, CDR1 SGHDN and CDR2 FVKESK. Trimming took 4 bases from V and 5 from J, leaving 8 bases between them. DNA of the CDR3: TGTGCCAGCAGCCGTGGACTAAATGAAAAACTGTTTTTT. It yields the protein CASSRGLNEKLFF.

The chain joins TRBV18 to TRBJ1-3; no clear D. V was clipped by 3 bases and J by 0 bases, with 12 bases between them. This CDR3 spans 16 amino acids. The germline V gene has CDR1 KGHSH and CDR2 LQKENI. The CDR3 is CASSPGQSFSGNTIYF. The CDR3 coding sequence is TGTGCCAGCTCACCGGGCCAGTCTTTCTCTGGAAACACCATATATTTT.

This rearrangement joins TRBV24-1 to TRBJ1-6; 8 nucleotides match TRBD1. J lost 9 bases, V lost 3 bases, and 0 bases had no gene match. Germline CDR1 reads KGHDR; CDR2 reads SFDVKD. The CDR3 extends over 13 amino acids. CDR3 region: CATSDGQGSPLHF. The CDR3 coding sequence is TGTGCCACCAGTGATGGACAGGGTTCACCCCTCCACTTT.

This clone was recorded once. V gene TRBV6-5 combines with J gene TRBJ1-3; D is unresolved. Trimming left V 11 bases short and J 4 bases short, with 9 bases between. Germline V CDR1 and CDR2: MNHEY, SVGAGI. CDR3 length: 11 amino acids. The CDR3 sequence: CAAEGGNTIYF. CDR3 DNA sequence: TGTGCCGCCGAGGGAGGAAACACCATATATTTT.